The rows below give T cell receptor beta chains drawn from one sample of a study of cytomegalovirus exposure and HLA in healthy donors. The table came from immunoSEQ multiplex PCR; TCRdb's copy has only in-frame clones and leaves some out. The sample lists more than 75,000 clones, 85% to 90% occurring once. The specimen was PBMCs. The origin of the receptors is a man younger than 35 in good health and CMV-seronegative. The CDR3 runs from the conserved cysteine through the conserved F or W. Each record gives: V gene, clone size, J gene, D gene, CDR3 DNA, CDR3 protein. A D gene is named only where the DNA matches it firmly. Size values are once, few and many counts, or a class for expanded clones, and some rows have none.

>TRBV18|NA|TRBJ1-1|TRBD1
TGTGCCAGCTCACCACGAGCCGGGACAGGGGACACTGAAGCTTTCTTT
CASSPRAGTGDTEAFF
>TRBV27|NA|TRBJ1-6|NA
TGTGCCAGCAGTACAACCATGACCGAGGGATTGGGTTCACCCCTCCACTTT
CASSTTMTEGLGSPLHF
>TRBV27|NA|TRBJ1-5|TRBD1
TGTGCCAGCAGCACCGGGACAGGGGCAGGAAATCAGCCCCAGCATTTT
CASSTGTGAGNQPQHF
>TRBV28|few|TRBJ1-2|NA
TGTGCCAGCAGTTTATTGGCAGGTCGGGGCTACACCTTC
CASSLLAGRGYTF
>TRBV4-2|NA|TRBJ2-3|TRBD1
TGTGCCAGCAGCCGTGGACAGGGGAGCACAGATACGCAGTATTTT
CASSRGQGSTDTQYF
>TRBV14|NA|TRBJ2-1|TRBD2
TGTGCCAGCAGCCAAGACAGGACTAGCGGGGAGACCTACAATGAGCAGTTCTTC
CASSQDRTSGETYNEQFF
>TRBV28|NA|TRBJ2-7|TRBD2
TGTGCCAGCAGTTTGGCCCGGGGGAGGAGGGCGGGAGGGAGAGTTGGATACGAGCAGTACTTC
CASSLARGRRAGGRVGYEQYF
>TRBV7-8|NA|TRBJ2-1|TRBD2
TGTGCCAGCAGCTCTCGACTAGCGGGAGCCCACACTGAGCAGTTCTTC
CASSSRLAGAHTEQFF
>TRBV5-1|NA|TRBJ2-7|NA
TGCGCCAGCAGCTTGGGAGAGGGTCTGGCCTCAGAGCAGTACTTC
CASSLGEGLASEQYF
>TRBV5-4|NA|TRBJ1-1|NA
TGTGCCAGCAGCCCCTCAAAACAAGGGCCGGGGACTGAAGCTTTCTTT
CASSPSKQGPGTEAFF
>TRBV4-2|NA|TRBJ2-7|TRBD2
TGTGCCAGCAGCCAAGGTTTTGCAGCGGGAGAAAGCGAGCAGTACTTC
CASSQGFAAGESEQYF
>TRBV11-3|NA|TRBJ2-1|NA
TGTGCCAGCAGCTTACGGACTGACAATGAGCAGTTCTTC
CASSLRTDNEQFF
>TRBV28|NA|TRBJ2-7|NA
TGTGCCAGTCCCCCTTCGATCCACGGACAGCCATCCTACGAGCAGTACTTC
CASPPSIHGQPSYEQYF
>TRBV7-3|NA|TRBJ2-7|TRBD1
TGTGCCAGCAGCTTTACAGGGGTCGGCGAGCAGTACTTC
CASSFTGVGEQYF
>TRBV29-1|NA|TRBJ2-7|NA
TGCAGCGTGGCACAGGGAAACGAGCAGTACTTC
CSVAQGNEQYF
>TRBV19|NA|TRBJ2-3|NA
TGTGCCAGTAGTACGACTAGTACGGGAACCACAGATACGCAGTATTTT
CASSTTSTGTTDTQYF
>TRBV7-8|NA|TRBJ1-1|TRBD1
TGTGCCAGCAGCTTAGGGGGACAGGGGGCCTCTGAAGCTTTCTTT
CASSLGGQGASEAFF
>TRBV4-3|NA|TRBJ2-2|TRBD2
TGCGCCAGCAGCCGTTTAGCGGGAGGGCCGAATGCCGGGGAGCTGTTTTTT
CASSRLAGGPNAGELFF
>TRBV28|NA|TRBJ1-1|NA
TGTGCCAGCAGCCCAAGTGTAGGAGGAGAGACTGAAGCTTTCTTT
CASSPSVGGETEAFF
>TRBV2|NA|TRBJ1-2|NA
TGTGCCAGCAGGGCCAGGGTGCCCAACTATGGCTACACCTTC
CASRARVPNYGYTF
>TRBV29-1|NA|TRBJ2-2|TRBD1
TGCAGCGTTGAGGAGACAGGGGCCACCGGGGAGCTGTTTTTT
CSVEETGATGELFF
>TRBV7-2|NA|TRBJ2-7|NA
TGTGCCAGCAGCTTTTCTAGCGACTCCTACGAGCAGTACTTC
CASSFSSDSYEQYF
>TRBV5-1|NA|TRBJ2-5|NA
TGCGCCAGCAGCCTTATGCTGGGAGTAGAGACCCAGTACTTC
CASSLMLGVETQYF
>TRBV5-5|NA|TRBJ1-5|TRBD1
TGTGCCAGCAGCCCAGACCTCGGGACAGGTAACGGGCGTCGGCCCCAGCATTTT
CASSPDLGTGNGRRPQHF
>TRBV7-2|NA|TRBJ2-5|TRBD1
TGTGCCAGCAGCTCCTACAGGGGTAGGATAGAGACCCAGTACTTC
CASSSYRGRIETQYF
>TRBV7-3|NA|TRBJ1-1|NA
TGTGCCAGCAGCCCAGGCTCCGGGACAGAAGCTTTCTTT
CASSPGSGTEAFF
>TRBV29-1|NA|TRBJ1-2|TRBD1
TGCAGCGTTGCCGGGACAGGGTCGCGGGGCTACACCTTC
CSVAGTGSRGYTF
>TRBV7-2|NA|TRBJ1-3|NA
TGTGCCAGCAGCAAACAGGGAAGAAACACCATATATTTT
CASSKQGRNTIYF
>TRBV7-9|NA|TRBJ1-1|TRBD1
TGTGCCAGCAGCTTAGCGAATTCAGGGGGCACTGAAGCTTTCTTT
CASSLANSGGTEAFF
>TRBV6-1|NA|TRBJ2-3|NA
TGTGCCAGCAGTGGTCGGGAGGGGGCTTCAGATACGCAGTATTTT
CASSGREGASDTQYF
>TRBV14|NA|TRBJ2-1|TRBD1
TGTGCCAGCAGCCAAGCCCCGGGACAGGGGAGGCATGAGCAGTTCTTC
CASSQAPGQGRHEQFF
>TRBV15|NA|TRBJ1-4|NA
TGTGCCACCAGCCGCCCGGGAGATAATGAAAAACTGTTTTTT
CATSRPGDNEKLFF
>TRBV28|few|TRBJ2-4|TRBD2
TGTGCCAGCAGTTTCTCCTACGGGACTAGCGGGGTTGTAGCCAAAAACATTCAGTACTTC
CASSFSYGTSGVVAKNIQYF
>TRBV5-4|NA|TRBJ2-2|NA
TGTGCCAGCAGCTTGAGGGGTTCGCTGAACACCGGGGAGCTGTTTTTT
CASSLRGSLNTGELFF
>TRBV27|NA|TRBJ1-6|NA
TGTGCCAGCAGACAAACAGAGTATAATTCACCCCTCCACTTT
CASRQTEYNSPLHF
>TRBV4-1|NA|TRBJ2-5|NA
TGCGCCAGCAGCCACCGACGAGGCCAAGAGACCCAGTACTTC
CASSHRRGQETQYF
>TRBV6-1|NA|TRBJ1-5|NA
TGTGCCAGCAGTGAACCGCAGGGATGGCAGCCCCAGCATTTT
CASSEPQGWQPQHF
>TRBV7-2|NA|TRBJ2-7|TRBD2
TGTGCCAGCAGCTTAGCGGTACTAGCGGGAGCCGGGTACGAGCAGTACTTC
CASSLAVLAGAGYEQYF
>TRBV21-1|NA|TRBJ2-2|NA
TGTGCCAGCAGTTCATTAGCGGGGAGGCGCAACACCGGGGAGCTGTTTTTT
CASSSLAGRRNTGELFF
>TRBV7-3|NA|TRBJ2-1|NA
TGTGCCAGCAGCTTATATGGGGGGGGCAACTACAATGAGCAGTTCTTC
CASSLYGGGNYNEQFF
>TRBV6-5|NA|TRBJ1-1|NA
TGTGCCAGCAGTTGGAGACTGAACACTGAAGCTTTCTTT
CASSWRLNTEAFF
>TRBV7-9|once|TRBJ2-3|NA
TGTTCCAGCAGCGAGCAAACAGGGAGCACAGATACGCAGTATTTT
CSSSEQTGSTDTQYF
>TRBV9|once|TRBJ2-7|NA
TGTGCCAGCAGCGTAGGGCAGGACTCCTACGAGCAGTACTTC
CASSVGQDSYEQYF
>TRBV13|NA|TRBJ2-1|NA
TGTGCCAGCAGCCTCATAGCGGACGCGGGGAATGAGCAGTTCTTC
CASSLIADAGNEQFF
>TRBV27|NA|TRBJ1-1|TRBD1
TGTGCCAGCAGTAGGCAGGGGGGAAGGAACACTGAAGCTTTCTTT
CASSRQGGRNTEAFF
>TRBV2|NA|TRBJ1-1|NA
TGTGCCAGCAATACAGACACTGAAGCTTTCTTT
CASNTDTEAFF
>TRBV19|once|TRBJ2-1|NA
TGTGCCAGTAGTATAAAACAAGCGGCCCAGACCCACAATGAGCAGTTCTTC
CASSIKQAAQTHNEQFF
>TRBV5-5|NA|TRBJ2-7|NA
TGTGCCAGCAGCTTGGCCCGTTTCAGCGGCAGGAGCTACGAGCAGTACTTC
CASSLARFSGRSYEQYF
>TRBV10-3|NA|TRBJ1-1|TRBD1
TGTGCCAGGGGACAGGATCTCACTGAAGCTTTCTTT
CARGQDLTEAFF
>TRBV18|NA|TRBJ2-5|NA
TGTGCCAGCTCGCCTACAGAGACCCAGTACTTC
CASSPTETQYF
>TRBV13|NA|TRBJ2-3|NA
TGTGCCAGCAGCTCCGGTGGCGGCAGCGCCATGGGTACGCAGTATTTT
CASSSGGGSAMGTQYF
>TRBV5-4|NA|TRBJ1-2|TRBD1
TGTGCCAGCAGACCTCCTGGGACAGCACAACTCTATGGCTACACCTTC
CASRPPGTAQLYGYTF
>TRBV6-5|NA|TRBJ2-5|TRBD2
TGTGCCAGCAGCCGACTAGCGGGAGGGATGGAGACCCAGTACTTC
CASSRLAGGMETQYF
>TRBV7-2|NA|TRBJ2-7|TRBD2
TGTGCCAGCAGCTTAACGGGACCGGGACTAGCTATCTACGAGCAGTACTTC
CASSLTGPGLAIYEQYF